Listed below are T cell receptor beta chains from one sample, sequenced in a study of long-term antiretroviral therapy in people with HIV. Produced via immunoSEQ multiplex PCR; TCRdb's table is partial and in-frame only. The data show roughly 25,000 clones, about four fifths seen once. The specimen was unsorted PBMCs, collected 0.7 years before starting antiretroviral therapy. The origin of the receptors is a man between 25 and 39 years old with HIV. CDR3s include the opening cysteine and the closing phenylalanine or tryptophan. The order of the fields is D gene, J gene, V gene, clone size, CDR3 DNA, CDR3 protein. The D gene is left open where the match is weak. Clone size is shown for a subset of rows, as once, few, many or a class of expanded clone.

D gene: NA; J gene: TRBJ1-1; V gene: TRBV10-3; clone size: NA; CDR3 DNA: TGTGCCATCAGTGATTACAGGGTCGGAGTCACTGAAGCTTTCTTT; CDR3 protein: CAISDYRVGVTEAFF
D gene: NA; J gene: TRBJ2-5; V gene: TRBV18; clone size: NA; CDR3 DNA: TGTGCCAGCTCACCGGAGGAGACCCAGTACTTC; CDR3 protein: CASSPEETQYF
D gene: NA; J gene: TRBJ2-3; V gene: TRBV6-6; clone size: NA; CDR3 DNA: TGTGCCAGCAGTTTGTTCGCAGATACGCAGTATTTT; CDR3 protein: CASSLFADTQYF
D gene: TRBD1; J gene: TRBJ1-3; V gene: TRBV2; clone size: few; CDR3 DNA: TGTGCCAGCAGTGGAACAGGGGGAACTGGAAACACCATATATTTT; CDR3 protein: CASSGTGGTGNTIYF
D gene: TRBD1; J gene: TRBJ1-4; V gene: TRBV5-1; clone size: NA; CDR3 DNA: TGCGCCAGCAGCCGGGGACAGGGGGAAGAAAAACTGTTTTTT; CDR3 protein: CASSRGQGEEKLFF
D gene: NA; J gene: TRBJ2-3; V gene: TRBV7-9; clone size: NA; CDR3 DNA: TGTGCCAGCAGCTTAAGTGAGGGGTTGGATACGCAGTATTTT; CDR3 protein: CASSLSEGLDTQYF
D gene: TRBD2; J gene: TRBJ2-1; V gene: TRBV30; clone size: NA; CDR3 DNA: TGTGCCTGGAGTGTAGTAGCGGGGAATTACAATGAGCAGTTCTTC; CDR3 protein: CAWSVVAGNYNEQFF
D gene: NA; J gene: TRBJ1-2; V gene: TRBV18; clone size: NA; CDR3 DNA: TGTGCCAGCTCACCAAAGAATACAGAAGTCTATGGCTACACCTTC; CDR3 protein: CASSPKNTEVYGYTF
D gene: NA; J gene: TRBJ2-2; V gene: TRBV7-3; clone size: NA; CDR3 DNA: TGTGCCAGCAGCTCCTTGGTGCAGAACACCGGGGAGCTGTTTTTT; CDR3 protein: CASSSLVQNTGELFF
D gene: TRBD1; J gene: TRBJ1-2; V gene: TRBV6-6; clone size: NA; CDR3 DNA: TGTGCCAGCAGTTACCCCGTGACAGGGGGGGACTATGGCTACACCTTC; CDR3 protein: CASSYPVTGGDYGYTF
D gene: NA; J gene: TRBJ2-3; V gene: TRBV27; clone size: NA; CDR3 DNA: TGTGCCAGCCGCAGGGACACAGATACGCAGTATTTT; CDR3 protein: CASRRDTDTQYF
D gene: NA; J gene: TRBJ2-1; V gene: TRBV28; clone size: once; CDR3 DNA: TGTGCCAGCAGTTTACCCTGGGACCGAGACAATGAGCAGTTCTTC; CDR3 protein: CASSLPWDRDNEQFF
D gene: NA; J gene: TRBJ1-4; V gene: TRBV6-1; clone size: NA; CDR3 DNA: TGTGCCAGCAGTGAAAGGGGGGCTAATGAAAAACTGTTTTTT; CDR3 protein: CASSERGANEKLFF
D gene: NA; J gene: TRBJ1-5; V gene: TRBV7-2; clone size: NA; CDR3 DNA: TGTGCCAGCAGCTTAGGGGGGGGGAGTCAGCCCCAGCATTTT; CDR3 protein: CASSLGGGSQPQHF
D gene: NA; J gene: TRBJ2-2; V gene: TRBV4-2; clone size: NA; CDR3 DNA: TGTGCCAGCAGCCAAGAACCGGCGGGAACTTTAACCGGGGAGCTGTTTTTT; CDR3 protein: CASSQEPAGTLTGELFF
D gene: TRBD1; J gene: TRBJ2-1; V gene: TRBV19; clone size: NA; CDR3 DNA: TGTGCCAGCCGGGACAGGTACTACAATGAGCAGTTCTTC; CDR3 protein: CASRDRYYNEQFF
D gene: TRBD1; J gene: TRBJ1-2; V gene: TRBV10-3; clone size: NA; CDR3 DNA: TGTGCCATCAGGCAGGGGGGCGCGGGTACGAACTATGGCTACACCTTC; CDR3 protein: CAIRQGGAGTNYGYTF
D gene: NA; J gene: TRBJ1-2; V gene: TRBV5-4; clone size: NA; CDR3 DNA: TGTGCCAGCAGCTTGGGGACTTTCTATGGCTACACCTTC; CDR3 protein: CASSLGTFYGYTF
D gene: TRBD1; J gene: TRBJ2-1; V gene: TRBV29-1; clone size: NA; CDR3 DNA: TGCAGCGTTGAATGGTTGGGAACAGGGGAATACAATGAGCAGTTCTTC; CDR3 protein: CSVEWLGTGEYNEQFF
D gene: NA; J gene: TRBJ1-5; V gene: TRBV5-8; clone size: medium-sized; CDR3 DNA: TGTGCCAGCAGCACCGACGGGATTAGCAATCAGCCCCAGCATTTT; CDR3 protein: CASSTDGISNQPQHF
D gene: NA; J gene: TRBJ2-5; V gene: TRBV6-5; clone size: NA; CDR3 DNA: TGTGCCAGCAGTTCCATCGGAAGACAAGAGACCCAGTACTTC; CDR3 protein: CASSSIGRQETQYF
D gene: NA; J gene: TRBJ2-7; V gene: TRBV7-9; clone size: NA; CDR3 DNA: TGTGCCAGCAGCCTGCGTCAGTCGGGCTACGAGCAGTACTTC; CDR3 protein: CASSLRQSGYEQYF
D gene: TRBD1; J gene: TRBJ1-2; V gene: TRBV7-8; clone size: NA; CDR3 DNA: TGTGCCAGCAGCCCTGGACAGGGAGGGATCTATGGCTACACCTTC; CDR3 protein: CASSPGQGGIYGYTF
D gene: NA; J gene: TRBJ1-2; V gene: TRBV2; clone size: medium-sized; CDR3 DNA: TGTGCCAGCAGTGAATGGCAGGGGACTAACTATGGCTACACCTTC; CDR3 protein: CASSEWQGTNYGYTF
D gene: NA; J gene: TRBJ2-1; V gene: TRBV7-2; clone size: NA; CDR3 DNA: TGTGCCAGCAAACCGGGCGGAGTCAACTATGAGCAGTTCTTC; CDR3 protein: CASKPGGVNYEQFF
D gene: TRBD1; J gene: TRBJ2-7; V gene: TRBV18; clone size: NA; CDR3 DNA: TGTGCCAGCTCACCACCGGGACAGGGGGTATGGGAGCAGTACTTC; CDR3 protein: CASSPPGQGVWEQYF
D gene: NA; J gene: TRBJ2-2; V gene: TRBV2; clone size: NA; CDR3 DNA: TGTGCCAGCATTCGGGGCTCCGGGGAGCTGTTTTTT; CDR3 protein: CASIRGSGELFF
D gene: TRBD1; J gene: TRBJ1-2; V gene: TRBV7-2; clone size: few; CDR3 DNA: TGTGCCAGCAGCTTACGGCAGGGGGATGGCTACACCTTC; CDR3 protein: CASSLRQGDGYTF
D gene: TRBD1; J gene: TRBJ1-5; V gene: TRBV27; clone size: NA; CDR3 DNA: TGTGCCAGCAGGGACAGGGAGAATCAGCCCCAGCATTTT; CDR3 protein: CASRDRENQPQHF
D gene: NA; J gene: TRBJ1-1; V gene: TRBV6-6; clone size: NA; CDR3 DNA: TGTGCCAGCAGTTACGCGCCTACAGGGAACACTGAAGCTTTCTTT; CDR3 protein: CASSYAPTGNTEAFF
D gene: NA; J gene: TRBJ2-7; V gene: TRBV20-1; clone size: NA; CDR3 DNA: TGCAGTGCCCCCGATGCCTACGAGCAGTACTTC; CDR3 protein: CSAPDAYEQYF
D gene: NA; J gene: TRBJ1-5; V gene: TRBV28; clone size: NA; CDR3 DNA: TGTGCCACCTCATGGGGGGCTCAGCCCCAGCATTTT; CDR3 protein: CATSWGAQPQHF
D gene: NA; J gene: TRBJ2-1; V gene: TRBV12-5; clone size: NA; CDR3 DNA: TGTGCTAGTGGTTTGGAGGAGGATGAGCAGTTCTTC; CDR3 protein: CASGLEEDEQFF
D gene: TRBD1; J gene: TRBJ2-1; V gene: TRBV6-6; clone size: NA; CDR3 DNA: TGTGCCAGCAGTAATACAGGGGGCTGGGATGAGCAGTTCTTC; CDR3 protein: CASSNTGGWDEQFF
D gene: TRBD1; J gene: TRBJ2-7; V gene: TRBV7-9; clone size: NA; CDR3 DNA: TGTGCCAGCAGCTTAGTTAGGACAGGGGCCTCCTACGAGCAGTACTTC; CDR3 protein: CASSLVRTGASYEQYF
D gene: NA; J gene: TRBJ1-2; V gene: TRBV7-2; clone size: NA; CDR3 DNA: TGTGCCAGCAGCTTAAGTCGGGGGCCTTATGGCTACACCTTC; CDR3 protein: CASSLSRGPYGYTF
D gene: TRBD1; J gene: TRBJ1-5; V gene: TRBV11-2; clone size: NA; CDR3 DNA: TGTGCCAGCAGCTTAATACAGGGGCAGCCCCAGCATTTT; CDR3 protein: CASSLIQGQPQHF
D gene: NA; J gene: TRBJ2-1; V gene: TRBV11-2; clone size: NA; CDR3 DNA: TGTGCCAGCAGCCCCCGGGCCTATGAGCAGTTCTTC; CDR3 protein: CASSPRAYEQFF
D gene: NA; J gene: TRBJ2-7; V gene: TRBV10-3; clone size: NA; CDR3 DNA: TGTGCCATCAGTGAGCCCCGGGGGACAACGAACCACGAGCAGTACTTC; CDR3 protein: CAISEPRGTTNHEQYF
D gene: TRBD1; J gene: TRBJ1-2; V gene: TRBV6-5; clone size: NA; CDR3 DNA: TGTGCCAGCAGTACCGGGACAGTACGGGATGATGGCTACACCTTC; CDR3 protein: CASSTGTVRDDGYTF
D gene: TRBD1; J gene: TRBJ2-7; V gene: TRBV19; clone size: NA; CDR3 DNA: TGTGCCAGTAGTGTCCCAGGGGGTTGGGAGCAGTACTTC; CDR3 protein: CASSVPGGWEQYF
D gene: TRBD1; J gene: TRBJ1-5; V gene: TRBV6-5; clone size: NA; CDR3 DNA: TGTGCCAGCAGTCAGGGGGCATGGCAGCCCCAGCATTTT; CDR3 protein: CASSQGAWQPQHF